This T cell receptor (beta chain) was profiled in a study of T cell repertoires in cytomegalovirus infection. The CDR3 length is 12 residues. Per germline, CDR1 SEHNR and CDR2 FQNEAQ (reference sequence). V was clipped by 10 bases and J by 0 bases, with 9 bases between them. Findings of the study overall: The cumulative frequency of public TCR beta families distinguished individuals who carried CMV together with the relevant HLA.

A single record per CDR3 protein comes from TCRdb applying MiXCR to the reads. The repertoire consists of fewer than 1,000,000 distinct CDR3 sequences, with 30% to 40% occurring once and the leading ten covering 10% to 15%. On this clonotype itself: What it binds is unknown.

The material sequenced was cultured CD8+ T cells from PBMCs, taken from culture after CMV antigen stimulation. The chain joins TRBV7-9 to TRBJ1-1; D is ambiguous. The TCR sequence derives from a human donor in good health (CMV status not recorded). Some clones in this sample may be carry-over from other donors' samples. This CDR3 is CATLAMNTEAFF. The CDR3 coding sequence is TGTGCCACCCTCGCGATGAACACTGAAGCTTTCTTT.